This TCR beta chain was identified in a study of blood T cell repertoires in COVID-19. Study at large: Some COVID-19 samples were acute and others convalescent; all came from the United States, Italy and Spain. In each case, the material was cDNA or gDNA derived from T cells, B-cell-depleted T cells, or PBMCs.

V lost 5 bases and J lost 4, with 12 bases in between. The CDR3 runs to 14 residues. Germline-derived CDR1 and CDR2 are SGHVS and FQNEAQ. Authors' data handling: Counts of nucleated cells, estimated from reference gene primer amplification, were obtained. The repertoire was sequenced with immunoSEQ multiplex PCR; TCRdb's copy has only in-frame clones and lacks some. V and J calls and clone size are as listed in that table; D and trimming were resolved from the DNA. This table has under 150,000 clones, more than 70% appearing once. The receptor was isolated from a human donor in a cohort sampled during active COVID-19. The specimen sequenced was peripheral blood. This rearrangement joins TRBV7-8 to TRBJ2-1, with D hard to call. The chain's CDR3 is CASSPENGYNEQFF. DNA for the CDR3: TGTGCCAGCAGCCCCGAAAACGGGTACAATGAGCAGTTCTTC. Using reference TRBV7-8 and TRBJ2-1 for the parts outside the CDR3, the full variable domain is GAGVSQSPRYKVAKRGQDVALRCDPISGHVSLFWYQQALGQGPEFLTYFQNEAQLDKSGLPSDRFFAERPEGSVSTLKIQRTQQEDSAVYLCASSPENGYNEQFFGPGTRLTVL.